Presented here are 32 T cell receptor beta chains from one specimen sequenced in a study of OX40 agonist ivuxolimab in advanced cancers. Clones were read by immunoSEQ multiplex PCR, and TCRdb kept only the in-frame ones, dropping some. The repertoire holds fewer than 90,000 clones, approximately 85% seen once, with 3.1% in the top ten. The starting material was CD4+ or CD8+ T cells sorted from blood, obtained in a trial of the OX40 agonist ivuxolimab. These receptor sequences come from an adult with an advanced solid tumor such as melanoma, head and neck, liver or kidney cancer.

In this sample, this clone turned up once. The chain recombines TRBV25-1 with TRBJ2-3; no firm D call. The CDR3 consists of 15 residues. Trimming pared 6 bases from V and 6 bases from J, leaving 19 bases between. Germline V gene lookup returns CDR1 MGHDK and CDR2 SYGVNS. CDR3 residues: CASSSTVFRQDTQYF. The DNA of the CDR3 is TGTGCCAGCAGCTCAACGGTGTTCCGGCAGGATACGCAGTATTTT.

The rearrangement links TRBV5-1 to TRBJ1-3; 7 bases fit TRBD1. The CDR3 is 15 amino acids. Unmatched junction bases numbered 6, after V lost 3 bases and J lost 3 bases. CDR1 is SGHRS and CDR2 is YFSETQ in the germline V gene. CDR3 bases: TGCGCCAGCAGCTCCCAGGGGGGTTTTGGAAACACCATATATTTT. Protein product: CASSSQGGFGNTIYF.

This clone was observed once. CDR3 sequence reads: CASTSQGSETQYF. The DNA of the CDR3 is TGTGCCAGCACCTCACAGGGGTCGGAGACCCAGTACTTC. This chain links TRBV2 with TRBJ2-5; 7 bases line up with TRBD1. Germline V gene lookup returns CDR1 SNHLY and CDR2 FYNNEI. J gave up 5 bases and V 7 bases, and 7 bases lay outside the gene matches. The CDR3 extends over 13 amino acids. The full variable domain, in which reference TRBV2 and TRBJ2-5 provide the parts outside the CDR3, is EPEVTQTPSHQVTQMGQEVILRCVPISNHLYFYWYRQILGQKVEFLVSFYNNEISEKSEIFDDQFSVERPDGSNFTLKIRSTKLEDSAMYFCASTSQGSETQYFGPGTRLLVL.

The CDR3 loop is CASPGKGTPGNTIYF. CDR3 DNA: TGTGCCAGCCCTGGGAAGGGGACGCCTGGAAACACCATATATTTT. V is TRBV6-4 and J is TRBJ1-3; TRBD1 is a possible D gene (5 bases). Trimming pared 8 bases from V and 2 bases from J, leaving 16 bases between. This CDR3 has 15 residues. The V gene's germline CDR1 is MRHNA and CDR2 SNTAGT.

The rearrangement joins TRBV19 to TRBJ1-2, with 8 bases aligning to TRBD1. This CDR3 contains 15 residues. Germline CDR1 reads LNHDA; CDR2 reads SQIVND (reference sequence). The J segment lost 0 bases and the V segment lost 5 bases, leaving 5 bases of the junction unmatched. The CDR3 spells CASSPRTGTNYGYTF. In nucleotides, the CDR3 is TGTGCCAGTAGTCCTAGGACAGGGACTAACTATGGCTACACCTTC.

V is TRBV25-1 and J is TRBJ2-4; D ambiguous. V shed 8 bases and J shed 9 bases, with 14 bases lying between them. The CDR3 contains 12 residues. Germline lookup yields CDR1 MGHDK and CDR2 SYGVNS. The CDR3 sequence: CASSPTPFIQYF. For the CDR3, the DNA is TGTGCCAGCTCCCCGACACCCTTCATTCAGTACTTC.

The V call is TRBV6-5, the J call TRBJ2-7; unclear D gene. The germline V gene encodes CDR1 MNHEY and CDR2 SVGAGI. The V end lost 0 bases, the J end lost 2 bases, and 8 bases lay between the germline ends. This CDR3 comprises 14 residues. The CDR3 DNA follows: TGTGCCAGCAGTTACTCTAGCCGAACCTACGAGCAGTACTTC. Protein product: CASSYSSRTYEQYF.

This sequence joins TRBV11-2 and TRBJ1-4, with a possible D match to TRBD1 (5 bases). CDR1 and CDR2 from the germline V gene are SGHAT and FQNNGV. CDR3 size: 16 residues. V was pared by 4 bases and J by 3 bases, with 15 bases between. The CDR3 DNA reads TGTGCCAGCAGCTACAGGACCGACGGACCTAATGAAAAACTGTTTTTT. It is translated as CASSYRTDGPNEKLFF.

The chain links TRBV6-5 to TRBJ1-1; D is undetermined. This CDR3 spans 14 amino acids. Germline loops: CDR1 MNHEY, CDR2 SVGAGI. V was cut by 2 bases and J by 10 bases, with 17 bases left in between. The CDR3: CASSYGIDISVAFF. The CDR3 bases are TGTGCCAGCAGTTACGGAATAGACATCAGTGTAGCTTTCTTT.

The chain is built from TRBV9 and TRBJ1-4; D gene ambiguous. The ends were cut back, 0 bases at V and 0 bases at J, with 9 bases in the middle. Germline CDR1 reads SGDLS; CDR2 reads YYNGEE. The CDR3 totals 16 residues. CDR3 DNA sequence: TGTGCCAGCAGCGTAGGGAGAGAATCAACTAATGAAAAACTGTTTTTT. Protein sequence: CASSVGRESTNEKLFF.

The rearrangement uses TRBV7-2 and TRBJ1-1; 7 bases are shared with TRBD1. This CDR3 is built from 13 residues. With V trimmed by 6 bases and J by 6 bases, 7 bases remained unmatched. Germline CDR1 SGHTA, CDR2 FQGNSA. DNA of the CDR3: TGTGCCAGCAGAACAGGGGTAGTCTCTGAAGCTTTCTTT. Amino acid sequence: CASRTGVVSEAFF.

This sequence joins TRBV7-3 and TRBJ2-3; a possible D gene is TRBD2 (6 bases). Trimming removed 4 bases at V and 6 bases at J, with 20 bases between. This CDR3 is built from 16 residues. Germline V gene lookup returns CDR1 SGHTA and CDR2 FQGTGA. CDR3 in amino acids: CASSYFSLGGWDTQYF. In DNA form, the CDR3 reads TGTGCCAGCAGCTACTTTAGTCTTGGAGGGTGGGATACGCAGTATTTT.

This chain joins TRBV5-6 and TRBJ1-1; a weak D match, TRBD1 (5 bases). The V gene lost 5 bases and the J gene lost 13 bases, with 18 bases spanning the gap. Germline V lookup: CDR1 SGHDT, CDR2 YYEEEE. The CDR3 is 12 residues long. In DNA form, the CDR3 reads TGTGCCAGCAGTCTCGGGGCCACTTTAGTTTTCTTT. It codes for CASSLGATLVFF.

This clone was observed a handful of times. V and J are TRBV11-3 and TRBJ2-3; 9 positions agree with TRBD2. The V gene's germline CDR1 is SGHNT and CDR2 YENEEA. This CDR3 spans 15 amino acids. The V and J ends lost 5 bases and 1 base, in that order; junction bases with no gene match: 4. In nucleotides, the CDR3 is TGTGCCAGCAGCCGCCGGACTAGCGGCACAGATACGCAGTATTTT. It yields the protein CASSRRTSGTDTQYF.

This clone was seen a few times. The chain uses TRBV29-1 and TRBJ2-2; tentative D call: TRBD2 (6 bases). V lost 3 bases and J lost 13, with 12 bases in between. This CDR3 has 11 residues. Germline V lookup: CDR1 SQVTM, CDR2 ANQGSEA. The CDR3 region has the DNA TGCAGCGTTGAGGGGGGAAGGGGGCTGTTTTTT. Residues: CSVEGGRGLFF.

The chain employs TRBV6-5 and TRBJ1-3; D unresolved. CDR3 length: 14 residues. The germline V gene encodes CDR1 MNHEY and CDR2 SVGAGI. The V gene lost 7 bases and the J gene lost 0 bases, with 10 bases spanning the gap. CDR3: CASNGGNSGNTIYF. CDR3 DNA: TGTGCCAGCAATGGCGGAAACTCTGGAAACACCATATATTTT.

This chain uses TRBV11-3 with TRBJ1-1; D may be TRBD1 (6 bases). The CDR3 has 16 amino acids. Between the trimmed V and J ends, which lost 3 bases and 1 base, there was a span of 15 bases. Per germline, CDR1 SGHNT and CDR2 YENEEA. As DNA, the CDR3 is TGTGCCAGCAGCTTCCAGGGGTTAGGTCCGAACACTGAAGCTTTCTTT. It translates to CASSFQGLGPNTEAFF.

The chain uses TRBV19 and TRBJ1-2; 11 positions match TRBD1. The ends lost 7 bases at V and 7 bases at J; junction bases unmatched: 5. Looked up from germline, CDR1 is LNHDA and CDR2 is SQIVND (reference sequence). This CDR3 comprises 13 residues. CDR3 loop: CASIGDRGGGYTF. DNA of the CDR3: TGTGCCAGTATTGGGGACAGGGGGGGTGGCTACACCTTC.

This sequence joins TRBV6-5 and TRBJ1-5, with TRBD1 matching over 8 bases. With V trimmed by 3 bases and J by 8 bases, 9 bases remained unmatched. The CDR3 has 15 amino acids. Germline loops: CDR1 MNHEY, CDR2 SVGAGI. The CDR3 protein is CASSYSGTGEEPQHF. CDR3 DNA sequence: TGTGCCAGCAGTTATTCCGGGACAGGTGAGGAGCCCCAGCATTTT.

The gene calls are TRBV7-2 and TRBJ2-3; 8 bases map to TRBD1. This CDR3 contains 14 residues. CDR1 is SGHTA, CDR2 FQGNSA, per germline. Trimming cost V 2 bases and J 4 bases; bases outside gene matches: 2. The CDR3 protein is CASSLNRGADTQYF. In nucleotides, the CDR3 is TGTGCCAGCAGCTTAAACAGGGGGGCAGATACGCAGTATTTT.

With regard to this clone: One end of the junction varies from germline; a read error may be responsible. This chain joins TRBV7-7 and TRBJ2-5; D may be TRBD1 (6 bases). Germline-derived CDR1 and CDR2 are SSHAT and FNYEAQ (reference sequence). This CDR3 has 15 residues. The CDR3 nucleotides read TGTGCTAGCAGCTTAGTTGGGCAGGGGAAAGAGACCCAGTACTTC. This sequence encodes CASSLVGQGKETQYF.

This clone was recorded only once. The J gene is TRBJ1-5, the V gene TRBV15; D remains unclear. Trimming took off 0 bases at V and 8 bases at J, with 11 bases between the two ends. From germline, CDR1 is LNHNV and CDR2 YYDKDF (reference sequence). This CDR3 is built from 14 residues. The CDR3 sequence: CATSREGSWEPQHF. The CDR3 DNA is TGTGCCACCAGCAGAGAAGGGTCGTGGGAGCCCCAGCATTTT.

The chain recombines TRBV2 with TRBJ1-5; a possible D gene is TRBD1 (5 bases). Germline V lookup: CDR1 SNHLY, CDR2 FYNNEI. The CDR3 runs to 14 residues. V was clipped by 3 bases and J by 7 bases, with 13 bases between them. CDR3 DNA: TGTGCCAGCAGTGAGATCCGGGGCCGGCAGCCCCAGCATTTT. It yields the protein CASSEIRGRQPQHF.

The chain uses TRBV11-3 and TRBJ2-3; D is perhaps TRBD2 (7 bases). The CDR3 has 15 residues. Germline loops: CDR1 SGHNT, CDR2 YENEEA. The V end lost 3 bases, the J end lost 3 bases, and 13 bases lay between the germline ends. CDR3 residues: CASSFRGGSTDTQYF. Written as DNA, the CDR3 is TGTGCCAGCAGCTTCAGGGGAGGGTCGACAGATACGCAGTATTTT.

The chain links TRBV7-2 to TRBJ1-6; D unclear. Germline CDR1 reads SGHTA; CDR2 reads FQGNSA. The V and J ends lost 5 bases and 6 bases respectively, with 11 bases between them. The CDR3 runs 14 residues. This CDR3 is CASSPDSGNSPLHF. CDR3 DNA: TGTGCCAGCAGCCCGGATTCCGGTAATTCACCCCTCCACTTT. The variable domain in full, with the rest retrieved from reference TRBV7-2 and TRBJ1-6, is GAGVSQSPSNKVTEKGKDVELRCDPISGHTALYWYRQSLGQGLEFLIYFQGNSAPDKSGLPSDRFSAERTGGSVSTLTIQRTQQEDSAVYLCASSPDSGNSPLHFGNGTRLTVT.

This chain links TRBV2 with TRBJ1-1, with a weak D call TRBD1 (6 bases). The ends were cut back, 6 bases at V and 1 base at J, with 15 bases in the middle. The CDR3 runs 15 residues. Germline values: CDR1 SNHLY, CDR2 FYNNEI. The DNA for the CDR3 is TGTGCCAGCAGCTGGACCGGGACACCGAACACTGAAGCTTTCTTT. Protein: CASSWTGTPNTEAFF.

V gene TRBV7-8 combines with J gene TRBJ2-7; 8 bases align to TRBD2. V gave up 6 bases and J gave up 1 base; unmatched junction bases: 8. The germline V gene encodes CDR1 SGHVS and CDR2 FQNEAQ. The CDR3 is 15 residues long. The CDR3, as DNA: TGTGCCAGCAGGTCACGTAGCGGGAAGTCCTACGAGCAGTACTTC. It yields the protein CASRSRSGKSYEQYF.

As DNA, the CDR3 is TGTGCCAGCAATGATCAGCCCCAGCATTTT. Translation gives CASNDQPQHF. V gene TRBV6-6 combines with J gene TRBJ1-5; D gene unclear. V dropped 7 bases and J dropped 5 bases, with 3 bases sitting between them. This CDR3 is 10 amino acids long. In germline, CDR1 is MNHNY, CDR2 SVGAGI (reference sequence).

This sequence joins TRBV7-3 and TRBJ2-3, with a possible D match to TRBD1 (5 bases). Trimming removed 1 base at V and 4 bases at J, with 9 bases between. CDR3 length equals 14 residues. The germline V gene encodes CDR1 SGHTA and CDR2 FQGTGA. The CDR3 here is CASSLRAGPDTQYF. CDR3 bases: TGTGCCAGCAGCTTAAGGGCAGGGCCAGATACGCAGTATTTT.

The chain links TRBV9 to TRBJ2-2, with D uncertain. There are 12 residues in the CDR3. CDR1 SGDLS and CDR2 YYNGEE come from the germline V gene. V was cut by 2 bases and J by 8 bases, with 7 bases left in between. DNA of the CDR3: TGTGCCAGCAGCGTGCATTCAGGGGAGCTGTTTTTT. Translating gives CASSVHSGELFF. The full variable domain, its missing parts supplied by reference TRBV9 and TRBJ2-2, is DSGVTQTPKHLITATGQRVTLRCSPRSGDLSVYWYQQSLDQGLQFLIQYYNGEERAKGNILERFSAQQFPDLHSELNLSSLELGDSALYFCASSVHSGELFFGEGSRLTVL.

The chain uses TRBV7-8 and TRBJ2-4, with D maybe TRBD2 (6 bases). This CDR3 region has 14 residues. Trimming removed 5 bases from V and 4 bases from J, with 12 bases in between. Per germline, CDR1 SGHVS and CDR2 FQNEAQ. The CDR3 DNA follows: TGTGCCAGCAGCCCCGGACTAAAGAAAAACATTCAGTACTTC. It encodes CASSPGLKKNIQYF.

The chain has TRBV18 and TRBJ1-1, with D hard to call. This CDR3 contains 12 residues. Trimming left V 3 bases short and J 11 bases short, with 13 bases between. Germline V gene lookup returns CDR1 KGHSH and CDR2 LQKENI. The CDR3 is CASSPDGPGAFF. Written as DNA, the CDR3 is TGTGCCAGCTCACCGGACGGCCCCGGGGCTTTCTTT.